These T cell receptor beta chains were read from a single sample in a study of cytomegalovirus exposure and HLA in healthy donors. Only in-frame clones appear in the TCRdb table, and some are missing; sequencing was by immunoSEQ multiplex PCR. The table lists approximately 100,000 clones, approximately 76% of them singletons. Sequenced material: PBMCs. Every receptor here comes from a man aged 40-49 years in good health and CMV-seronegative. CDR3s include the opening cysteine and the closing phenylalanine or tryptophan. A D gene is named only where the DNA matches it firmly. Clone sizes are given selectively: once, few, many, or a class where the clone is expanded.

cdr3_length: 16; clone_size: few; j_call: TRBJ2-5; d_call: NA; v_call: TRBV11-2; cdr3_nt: TGTGCCAGCAGCCCCGGGGAACATACTTTGGCAGAGACCCAGTACTTC; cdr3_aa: CASSPGEHTLAETQYF
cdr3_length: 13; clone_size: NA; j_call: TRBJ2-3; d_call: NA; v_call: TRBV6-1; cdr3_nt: TGTGCCAGCAGTGCACACAGCACAGATACGCAGTATTTT; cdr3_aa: CASSAHSTDTQYF
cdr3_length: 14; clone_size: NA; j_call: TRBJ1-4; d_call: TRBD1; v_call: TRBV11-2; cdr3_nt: TGTGCCAGCAGCTTAGGTACAGGGGGAGAAAAACTGTTTTTT; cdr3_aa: CASSLGTGGEKLFF
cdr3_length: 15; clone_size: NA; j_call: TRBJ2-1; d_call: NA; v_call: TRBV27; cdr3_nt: TGTGCCAGCAGTTTAGAGGGGGGGCCGTTCAATGAGCAGTTCTTC; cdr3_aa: CASSLEGGPFNEQFF
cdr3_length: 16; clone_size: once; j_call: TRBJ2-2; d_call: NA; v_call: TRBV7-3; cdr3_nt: TGTGCCAGCAGGAGAGGCGGGACAGCGAACACCGGGGAGCTGTTTTTT; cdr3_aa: CASRRGGTANTGELFF
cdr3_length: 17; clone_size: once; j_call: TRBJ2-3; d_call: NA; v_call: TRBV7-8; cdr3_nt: TGTGCCAGCAGCCACGTCTCGGGCAGGGGCATTAGAGATACGCAGTATTTT; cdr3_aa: CASSHVSGRGIRDTQYF
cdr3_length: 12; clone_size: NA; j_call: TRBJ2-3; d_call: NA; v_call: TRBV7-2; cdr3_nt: TGTGCCAGCAGCCCATCCCGGGATACGCAGTATTTT; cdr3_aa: CASSPSRDTQYF
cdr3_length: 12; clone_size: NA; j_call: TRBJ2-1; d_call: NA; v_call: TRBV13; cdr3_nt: TGTGCCAGCAGCTCCAGGGGCAATGAGCAGTTCTTC; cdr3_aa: CASSSRGNEQFF
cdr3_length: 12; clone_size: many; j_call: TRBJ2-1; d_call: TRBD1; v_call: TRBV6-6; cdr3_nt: TGTGCCAGCAGTTACTCTGGGACAGGGCAGTTCTTC; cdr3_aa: CASSYSGTGQFF
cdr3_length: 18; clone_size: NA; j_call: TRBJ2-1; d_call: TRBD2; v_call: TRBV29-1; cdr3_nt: TGCAGCGTTGAATGGCTAGCGGGGGCCCTTAGCTCCTACAATGAGCAGTTCTTC; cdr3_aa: CSVEWLAGALSSYNEQFF
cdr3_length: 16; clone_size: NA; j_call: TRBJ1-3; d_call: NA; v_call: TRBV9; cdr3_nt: TGTGCCAGCAGCGTAGGTACAGGTAGCTCTGGAAACACCATATATTTT; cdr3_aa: CASSVGTGSSGNTIYF